These 14 T cell receptor beta chains came from one sample sequenced in a study of breast tumors, draining lymph nodes, adjacent tissues. Breast cancer patients provided tissue from their axillary draining lymph nodes. Via MiXCR, TCRdb re-called the multiplex PCR reads, giving one row per CDR3 protein. This sample has about 140,000 distinct CDR3 sequences, with 30% to 35% found just once. Input material: axillary lymph node tissue. The source of these receptors is a female donor with breast cancer. Some clones in this sample may be carry-over from other donors' samples.

This clonotype was picked up many times. The V call is TRBV6-1, the J call TRBJ1-2, with TRBD1 matching over 8 bases. V gave up 3 bases and J gave up 6 bases; unmatched junction bases: 9. The CDR3 loop spans 15 amino acids. Germline values: CDR1 MNHNS, CDR2 SASEGT. The CDR3 here is CASSDNVDRANGYTF. CDR3 DNA sequence: TGTGCCAGCAGTGATAACGTGGACAGGGCTAATGGCTACACCTTC.

The chain has TRBV2 and TRBJ1-1, with 9 bases aligning to TRBD1. Per germline, CDR1 SNHLY and CDR2 FYNNEI. The CDR3 contains 16 residues. With V trimmed by 6 bases and J by 0 bases, 8 bases remained unmatched. The CDR3 DNA sequence: TGTGCCAGCAGCATTAAGAGGGACAGGGTGAACACTGAAGCTTTCTTT. Residues: CASSIKRDRVNTEAFF.

The chain uses TRBV12-3 or TRBV12-4 and TRBJ1-1, with no clear D. The CDR3 runs to 16 residues. Trimming cost V 7 bases and J 0 bases, with 18 bases left between them. The CDR3 sequence is CASTPRRARLNTEAFF. As DNA, the CDR3 is TGTGCCAGCACCCCCAGGAGGGCCCGGCTGAACACTGAAGCTTTCTTT.

V gene TRBV2 combines with J gene TRBJ1-6, with no clear D. This CDR3 spans 13 amino acids. Looked up from germline, CDR1 is SNHLY and CDR2 is FYNNEI. V was cut by 8 bases and J by 7 bases, with 12 bases left in between. DNA of the CDR3: TGTGCCAGCGGGAAAGGCAGAAATTCACCCCTCCACTTT. This gives the protein CASGKGRNSPLHF.

This clonotype was observed at least ten times. The V call is TRBV5-5, the J call TRBJ1-5; D gene uncertain. V lost 5 bases to trimming and J lost 0 bases, with 6 bases between them. Germline values: CDR1 SGHKS, CDR2 YYEKEE (reference sequence). This CDR3 region has 13 residues. CDR3 coding DNA: TGTGCCAGCAGTCCGGATAGCAATCAGCCCCAGCATTTT. Its protein is CASSPDSNQPQHF. The whole variable domain, filled in from reference TRBV5-5 and TRBJ1-5, reads DAGVTQSPTHLIKTRGQQVTLRCSPISGHKSVSWYQQVLGQGPQFIFQYYEKEERGRGNFPDRFSARQFPNYSSELNVNALLLGDSALYLCASSPDSNQPQHFGDGTRLSIL.

This clonotype showed up many times. The V call is TRBV10-2, the J call TRBJ2-5; 9 bases line up with TRBD2. V lost 8 bases to trimming and J lost 5 bases; unmatched junction nucleotides: 6. The V gene's germline CDR1 is WSHSY and CDR2 SAAADI. The CDR3 covers 13 residues. The CDR3 protein is CASGGLAGETQYF. CDR3 bases: TGCGCCAGCGGGGGACTAGCAGGGGAGACCCAGTACTTC.

This clonotype was counted at least ten times. V usage is TRBV5-6 and J usage is TRBJ2-7; 8 bases line up with TRBD2. V trimming: 1 base; J trimming: 2 bases; junction bases outside the gene matches: 17. The CDR3 consists of 19 residues. The V gene's germline CDR1 is SGHDT and CDR2 YYEEEE. The CDR3 region is CASSLRRGARLVWAYEQYV. In nucleotides, the CDR3 is TGTGCCAGCAGCTTGAGGCGGGGGGCAAGGTTAGTTTGGGCCTACGAGCAGTACGTC.

The chain has TRBV5-1 and TRBJ2-5; 7 positions agree with TRBD1. J was trimmed by 1 base and V by 4 bases; bases with no gene match: 7. CDR3 size: 15 residues. CDR1 SGHRS and CDR2 YFSETQ come from the germline V gene. The CDR3 DNA follows: TGCGCCAGCAGCCCGACAGGGAGAAGCCAAGAGACCCAGTACTTC. It encodes CASSPTGRSQETQYF.

Comments on this clonotype: Just one base apart from a much larger clone, this may be a read error. The chain couples TRBV12-3 or TRBV12-4 to TRBJ2-2; D uncertain. This CDR3 is 13 amino acids long. CDR3 amino acids: CVCSRTNTGELFF. The CDR3 DNA reads as TGTGTCTGCAGCCGGACCAACACCGGGGAGCTGTTTTTT.

In this sample, this clonotype turned up a few times. The final CDR3 position lacks the conserved phenylalanine or tryptophan, pointing to a likely read error. The chain couples TRBV6-4 to TRBJ2-6; no firm D call. The V end lost 2 bases, the J end lost 4 bases, and 6 bases lay between the germline ends. Germline V gene data show CDR1 as MRHNA and CDR2 as SNTAGT. This CDR3 comprises 14 residues. CDR3 sequence (DNA): TGTGCCAGCAGTGACCCGAGAGGGGCCAACGTCCTGACTCTC. This translates into CASSDPRGANVLTL.

Points on this clonotype: At one of its ends the junction is not consistent with the germline gene, which may arise from a read error. The genes are TRBV20-1 and TRBJ1-3; D is possibly TRBD1 (5 bases). The CDR3 is 12 amino acids. Germline loops: CDR1 DFQATT, CDR2 SNEGSKA (reference sequence). The CDR3 DNA sequence: TGCAGTGCTCGGGACCTCAGGAACACCGTATATTTT. It codes for CSARDLRNTVYF.

This clonotype has at least ten counts. This rearrangement joins TRBV5-4 to TRBJ1-2, with a weak D call TRBD1 (5 bases). There are 18 residues in the CDR3. Germline V lookup: CDR1 SGHNT, CDR2 YYREEE (reference sequence). Trimming left V 0 bases short and J 6 bases short, with 24 bases between. As DNA, the CDR3 is TGTGCCAGCAGCTTGGCAAGGTTTCGGCAGGGTCAGGGAAATGGCTACACCTTC. Its protein product is CASSLARFRQGQGNGYTF.

The rearrangement uses TRBV5-8 and TRBJ2-7; D not resolved. V shed 1 base and J shed 2 bases, with 4 bases lying between them. This CDR3 has 12 amino acids. The germline V gene encodes CDR1 SGHTS and CDR2 YDEGEE. For the CDR3, the DNA is TGTGCCAGCAGCTTGATAACCTACGAGCAGTACTTC. It yields the protein CASSLITYEQYF. The full variable domain, rest sourced from reference TRBV5-8 and TRBJ2-7, is EAGVTQSPTHLIKTRGQQATLRCSPISGHTSVYWYQQALGLGLQFLLWYDEGEERNRGNFPPRFSGRQFPNYSSELNVNALELEDSALYLCASSLITYEQYFGPGTRLTVT.

Note on this clonotype: This is likely a read error, given that the CDR3 carries no conserved phenylalanine or tryptophan at its end. The DNA is omitted, as the CDR3 cannot be located on it reliably, and the CDR3 follows TCRdb's listing. The CDR3: CASSRSGG. The chain recombines TRBV7-3 with TRBJ1-4. From its first to its last residue, the CDR3 has 8 amino acids. Germline loops: CDR1 SGHTA, CDR2 FQGTGA.